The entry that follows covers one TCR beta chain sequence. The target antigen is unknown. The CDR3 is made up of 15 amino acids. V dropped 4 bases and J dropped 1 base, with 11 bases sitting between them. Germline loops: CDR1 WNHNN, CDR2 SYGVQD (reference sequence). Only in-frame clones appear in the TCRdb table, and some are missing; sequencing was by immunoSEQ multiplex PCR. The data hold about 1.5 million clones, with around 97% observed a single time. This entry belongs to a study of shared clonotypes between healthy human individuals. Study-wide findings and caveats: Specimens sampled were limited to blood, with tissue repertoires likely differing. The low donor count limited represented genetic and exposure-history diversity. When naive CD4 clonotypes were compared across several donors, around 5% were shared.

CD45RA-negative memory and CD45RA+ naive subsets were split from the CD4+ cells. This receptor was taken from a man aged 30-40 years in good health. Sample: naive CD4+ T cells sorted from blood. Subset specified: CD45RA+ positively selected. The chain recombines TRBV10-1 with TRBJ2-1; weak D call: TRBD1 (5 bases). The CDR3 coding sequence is TGCGCCAGCAGTGGGGGCGGAGAGTCCTACAATGAGCAGTTCTTC. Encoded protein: CASSGGGESYNEQFF.